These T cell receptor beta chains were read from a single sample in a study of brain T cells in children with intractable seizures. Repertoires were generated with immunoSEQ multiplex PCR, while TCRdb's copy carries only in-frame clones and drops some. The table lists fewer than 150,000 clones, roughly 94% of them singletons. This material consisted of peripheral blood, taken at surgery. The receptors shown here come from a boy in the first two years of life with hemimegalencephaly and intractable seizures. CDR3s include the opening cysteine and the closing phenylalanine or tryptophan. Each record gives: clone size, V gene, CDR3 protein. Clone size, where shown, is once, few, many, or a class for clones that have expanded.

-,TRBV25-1,CASTGTGRYEQYF
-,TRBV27,CASSLGTMGRETQYF
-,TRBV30,CAWGVYEQYF
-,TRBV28,CASSSPGPPKSSAFF
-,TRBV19,CASSRRLGTDTQYF
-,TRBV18,CASSLPWEGETPGNTIYF
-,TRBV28,CASTGGPSTDTQYF
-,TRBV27,CASRDFGELGGYTF
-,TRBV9,CASSVRQISEAFF
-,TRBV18,CASSPGSLVSPLHF
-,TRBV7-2,CASSFVVGGSYNEQFF
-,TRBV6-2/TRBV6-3,CASSYSGDSYNEQFF
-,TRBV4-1,CASSHPLRSGRNYNEQFF
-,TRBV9,CASSVGGGGQFTDTQYF
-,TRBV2,CASRLAGSTGELFF
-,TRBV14,CASSQGTEAFF
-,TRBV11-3,CASSLDDGVLYEQYF
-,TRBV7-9,CASGQGGASSNEKLFF
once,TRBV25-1,CASSSQGAHEQYF
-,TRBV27,CASSPSLAGGPSEQYF
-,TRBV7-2,CASRSKGLHYNEQFF
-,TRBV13,CASSLFAGPGVTLHF
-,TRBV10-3,CAISGLANTDTQYF
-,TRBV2,CASSEWDAEQYF
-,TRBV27,CASSYGAGNTEAFF
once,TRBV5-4,CASSDGQGRDAIYF
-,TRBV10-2,CASSDRGGYGYTF
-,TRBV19,CASSTRTSGPLNTGELFF
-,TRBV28,CASSLRDRATDTQYF
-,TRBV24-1,CATSASDRGDNQPQHF
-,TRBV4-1,CASSQDWPQTFPYNEQFF
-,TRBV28,CASTAHGGRDSGNTIYF
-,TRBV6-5,CASSPQGSGELFF
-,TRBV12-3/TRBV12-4,CASSSLAAYEQYF
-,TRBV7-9,CASSLSWGGETQYF
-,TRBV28,CASSFSPGRSERLFF
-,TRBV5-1,CASSLGPLGPSYEQYF
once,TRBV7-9,CASSIATGFRAPDYNEQFF
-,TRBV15,CATSTPWRETQYF
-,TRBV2,CASRDNNSPLHF
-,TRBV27,CASSPPSEQYF
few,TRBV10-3,CAISKQGSNQPQHF
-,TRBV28,CASSSGTGLNQPQHF
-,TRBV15,CATSRGYSVGNYNEQFF
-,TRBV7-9,CASSLAGPGNEQFF
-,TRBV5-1,CASSWGRDTRNTEAFF
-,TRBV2,CASSVGSGTEQYF
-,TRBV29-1,CSVDGLAGVSSYNEQFF
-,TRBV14,CASSHVWTGGNTDTQYF